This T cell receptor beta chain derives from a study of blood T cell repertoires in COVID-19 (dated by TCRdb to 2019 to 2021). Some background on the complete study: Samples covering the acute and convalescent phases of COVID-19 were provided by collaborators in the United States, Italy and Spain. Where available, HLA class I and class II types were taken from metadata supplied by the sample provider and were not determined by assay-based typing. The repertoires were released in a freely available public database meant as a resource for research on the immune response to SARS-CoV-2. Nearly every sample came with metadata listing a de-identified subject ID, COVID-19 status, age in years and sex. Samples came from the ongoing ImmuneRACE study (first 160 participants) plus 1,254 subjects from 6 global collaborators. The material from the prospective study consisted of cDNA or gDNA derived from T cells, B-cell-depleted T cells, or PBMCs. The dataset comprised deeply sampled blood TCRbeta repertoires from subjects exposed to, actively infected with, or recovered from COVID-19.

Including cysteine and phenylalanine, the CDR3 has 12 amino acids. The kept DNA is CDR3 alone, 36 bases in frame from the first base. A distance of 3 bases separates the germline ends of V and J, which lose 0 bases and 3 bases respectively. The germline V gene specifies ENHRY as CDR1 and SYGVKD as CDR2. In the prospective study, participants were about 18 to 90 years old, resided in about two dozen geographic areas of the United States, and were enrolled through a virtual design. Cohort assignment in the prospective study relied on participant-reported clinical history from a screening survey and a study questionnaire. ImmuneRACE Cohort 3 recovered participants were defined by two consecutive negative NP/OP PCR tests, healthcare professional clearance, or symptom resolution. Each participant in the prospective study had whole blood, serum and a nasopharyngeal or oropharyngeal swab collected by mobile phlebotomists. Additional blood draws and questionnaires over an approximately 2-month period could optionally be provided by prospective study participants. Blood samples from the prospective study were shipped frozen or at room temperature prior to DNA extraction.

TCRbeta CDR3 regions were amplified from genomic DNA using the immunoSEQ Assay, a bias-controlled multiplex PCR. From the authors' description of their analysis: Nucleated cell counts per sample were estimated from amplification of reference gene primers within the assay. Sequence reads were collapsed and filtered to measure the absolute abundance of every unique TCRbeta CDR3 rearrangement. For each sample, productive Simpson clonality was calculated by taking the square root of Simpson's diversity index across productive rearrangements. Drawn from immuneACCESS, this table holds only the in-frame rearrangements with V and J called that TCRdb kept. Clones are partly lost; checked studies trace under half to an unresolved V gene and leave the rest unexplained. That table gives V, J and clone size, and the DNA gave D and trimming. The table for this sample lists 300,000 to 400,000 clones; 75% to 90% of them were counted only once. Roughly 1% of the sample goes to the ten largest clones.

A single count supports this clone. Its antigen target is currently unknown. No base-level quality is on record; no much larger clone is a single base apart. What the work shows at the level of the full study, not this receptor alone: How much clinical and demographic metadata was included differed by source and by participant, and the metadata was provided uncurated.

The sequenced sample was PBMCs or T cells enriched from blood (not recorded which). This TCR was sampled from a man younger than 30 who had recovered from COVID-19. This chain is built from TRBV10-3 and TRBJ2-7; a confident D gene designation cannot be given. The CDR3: CAISESGYEQYF. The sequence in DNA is TGTGCCATCAGTGAGTCCGGCTACGAGCAGTACTTC.